Given below is one TCR beta chain in context. The CDR3 totals 14 residues. Germline CDR1 is MNHEY and CDR2 is SVGEGT. V lost 5 bases and J lost 9; bases outside the gene matches: 7. This sample was included in a study of blood T cell repertoires in COVID-19. Generated by immunoSEQ multiplex PCR, the TCRdb table keeps only in-frame clones and is missing some. Of fewer than 300,000 clones in the sample, under 90% are singletons; the top ten hold 9.5% to 13%. The source is a man in his fifties or sixties with COVID-19, enrolled during active disease. This chain joins TRBV6-2 or TRBV6-3 and TRBJ2-2; 9 bases match TRBD2. Sequenced: peripheral blood. The CDR3 protein is CASSQGLAVRELFF. CDR3 sequence (DNA): TGTGCCAGCAGTCAGGGACTAGCCGTCCGGGAGCTGTTTTTT.